This T cell receptor beta chain was sequenced in a study of shared clonotypes between healthy human individuals. Study-level findings and limits: Specimens sampled were limited to blood, with tissue repertoires likely differing.

Adults of Caucasian background living in Nashville, Tennessee made up all donors. Worth noting for this clone: The antigen is undetermined.

The sorted-subset replicate PCRs were given roughly 200 ng DNA, which is about 29,000 T cell genomes. TCRdb keeps only in-frame clones here, not all; method: immunoSEQ multiplex PCR. The sample lists fewer than 3 million clones, about 90% occurring once. The CDR3 spans 15 residues. The junction had 8 bases not matched to a gene; V was cut back by 3 bases and J by 5 bases. Germline V gene lookup returns CDR1 LNHDA and CDR2 SQIVND (reference sequence). The rearrangement uses TRBV19 and TRBJ2-7; 9 nucleotides match TRBD1. The sequenced sample was naive CD4+ T cells from PBMCs. Subset: CD45RA+ positively selected. The sequence was collected from a man aged 18 to 29 in good health. Some clones in this sample may be carry-over from other donors' samples. The CDR3 protein is CASSIRRTGDHEQYF. The CDR3 nucleotides read TGTGCCAGTAGTATTCGTAGGACAGGGGATCACGAGCAGTACTTC.